This record looks at one TCR beta chain sequence and its context. Its antigen is not known. This sample was included in a study of shared clonotypes between healthy human individuals. Study-level findings and limits: Larger richness was generally estimated for naive than memory subsets. Relative to clonotypes present in all four donors, those not shared had lower generation probabilities.

Each PCR replicate from the sorted subsets contained about 210 ng DNA, which is some 31,000 T cell genomes. The repertoire was sequenced with immunoSEQ multiplex PCR; TCRdb's copy has only in-frame clones and lacks some. The sample shows roughly 570,000 clones, 95% to 98% of them seen only once. The CDR3 totals 12 residues. Germline V gene data show CDR1 as GTSNPN and CDR2 as SVGIG (reference sequence). Trimming left V 3 bases short and J 4 bases short, with 10 bases between. The naive CD8 fraction comprised CD45RO-negative cells positively selected for CCR7 and excluded terminally differentiated effector memory CD45RA+ cells.

Sequencing was carried out using naive CD8+ T cells sorted from blood. V gene TRBV30 combines with J gene TRBJ2-7; D uncertain. This clonotype was sampled from a man aged 25 to 40 in good health. CDR3 DNA: TGTGCCTGGAGCCTGTTAGGGTACGAGCAGTACTTC. Its translation is CAWSLLGYEQYF.